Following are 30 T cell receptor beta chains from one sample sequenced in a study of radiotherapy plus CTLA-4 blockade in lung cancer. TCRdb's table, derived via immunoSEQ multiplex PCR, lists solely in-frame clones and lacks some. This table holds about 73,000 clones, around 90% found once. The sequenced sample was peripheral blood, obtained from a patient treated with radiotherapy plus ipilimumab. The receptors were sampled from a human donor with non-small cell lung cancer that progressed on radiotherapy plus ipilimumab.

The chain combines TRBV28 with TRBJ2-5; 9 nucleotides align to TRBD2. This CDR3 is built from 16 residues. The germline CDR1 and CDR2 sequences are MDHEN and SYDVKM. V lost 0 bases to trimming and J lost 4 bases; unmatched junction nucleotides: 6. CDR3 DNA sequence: TGTGCCAGCAGTTTATGGGGTAGCGGGAGCGGAGAGACCCAGTACTTC. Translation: CASSLWGSGSGETQYF.

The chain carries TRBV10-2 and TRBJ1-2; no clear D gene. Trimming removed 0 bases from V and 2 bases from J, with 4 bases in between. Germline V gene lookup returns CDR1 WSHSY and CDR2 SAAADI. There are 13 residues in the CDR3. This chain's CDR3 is CASSESINYGYTF. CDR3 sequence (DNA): TGCGCCAGCAGTGAGTCGATAAACTATGGCTACACCTTC.

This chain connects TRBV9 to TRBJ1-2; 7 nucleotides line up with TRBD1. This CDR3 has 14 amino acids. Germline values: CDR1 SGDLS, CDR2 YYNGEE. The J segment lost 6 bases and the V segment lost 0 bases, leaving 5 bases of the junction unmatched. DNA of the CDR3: TGTGCCAGCAGCGTAGCTCCACAGGGGCATGGCTACACCTTC. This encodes CASSVAPQGHGYTF.

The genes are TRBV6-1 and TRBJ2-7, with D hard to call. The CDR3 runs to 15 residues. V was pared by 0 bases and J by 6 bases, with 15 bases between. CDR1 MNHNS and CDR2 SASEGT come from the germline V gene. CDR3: CASSEAGSSPREQYF. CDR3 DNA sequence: TGTGCCAGCAGTGAAGCCGGCAGTTCACCTCGCGAGCAGTACTTC.

This CDR3 is CASSQVAGGSETQYF. The CDR3 nucleotides read TGTGCCAGCAGCCAAGTAGCGGGAGGCAGCGAGACCCAGTACTTC. The chain has TRBV14 and TRBJ2-5; 10 bases are a match to TRBD2. V was clipped by 1 base and J by 5 bases; unmatched bases: 4. Germline CDR1 and CDR2: SGHDN and FVKESK. This CDR3 comprises 15 residues.

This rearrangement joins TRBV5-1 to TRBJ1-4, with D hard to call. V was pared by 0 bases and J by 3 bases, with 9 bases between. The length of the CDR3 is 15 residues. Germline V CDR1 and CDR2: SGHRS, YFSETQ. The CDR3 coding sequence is TGCGCCAGCAGCTTGGATAATTTAGCTAATGAAAAACTGTTTTTT. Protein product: CASSLDNLANEKLFF.

The CDR3 is CASSLFAGLWNEQFF. The CDR3 coding sequence is TGTGCCAGCAGTTTGTTCGCGGGTTTGTGGAATGAGCAGTTCTTC. The chain recombines TRBV27 with TRBJ2-1; TRBD2 might be the D (5 bases). Germline CDR1 and CDR2: MNHEY and SMNVEV (reference sequence). The CDR3 sequence is 15 residues long. Between the trimmed V and J ends, which lost 3 bases and 7 bases, there was a span of 16 bases.

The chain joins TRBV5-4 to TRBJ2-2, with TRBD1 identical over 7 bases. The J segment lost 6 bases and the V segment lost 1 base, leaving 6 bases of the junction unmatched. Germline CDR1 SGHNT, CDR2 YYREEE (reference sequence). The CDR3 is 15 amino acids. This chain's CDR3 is CASSLPQGDAGELFF. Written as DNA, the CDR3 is TGTGCCAGCAGCTTGCCCCAGGGGGACGCCGGGGAGCTGTTTTTT.

This chain's CDR3 is CASSFRGLKSTEAFF. CDR3 DNA sequence: TGTGCCAGCAGTTTCAGGGGGCTGAAGAGCACTGAAGCTTTCTTT. This rearrangement joins TRBV27 to TRBJ1-1; TRBD1 aligns across 8 bases. This CDR3 has 15 residues. Looked up from germline, CDR1 is MNHEY and CDR2 is SMNVEV (reference sequence). After removal of 3 bases from V and 4 bases from J, the junction contained 7 bases not matched to a gene.

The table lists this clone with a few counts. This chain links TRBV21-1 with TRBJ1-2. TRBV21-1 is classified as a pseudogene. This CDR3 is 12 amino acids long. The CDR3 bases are TGTGCCAGCAGCTCCAGCGGGGATGGCTACACCTTC. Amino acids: CASSSSGDGYTF.

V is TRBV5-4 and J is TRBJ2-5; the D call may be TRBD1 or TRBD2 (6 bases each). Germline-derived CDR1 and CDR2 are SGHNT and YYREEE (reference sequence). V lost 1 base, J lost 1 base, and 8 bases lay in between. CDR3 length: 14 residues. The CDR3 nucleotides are TGTGCCAGCAGCTTGAGGGGGGCCCAAGAGACCCAGTACTTC. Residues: CASSLRGAQETQYF.

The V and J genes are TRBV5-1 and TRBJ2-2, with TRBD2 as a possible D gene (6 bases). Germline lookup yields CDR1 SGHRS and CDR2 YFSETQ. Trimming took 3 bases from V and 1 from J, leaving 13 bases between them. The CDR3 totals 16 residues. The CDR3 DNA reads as TGCGCCAGCAGCTCCGGGACTCTTATGAACACCGGGGAGCTGTTTTTT. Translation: CASSSGTLMNTGELFF.

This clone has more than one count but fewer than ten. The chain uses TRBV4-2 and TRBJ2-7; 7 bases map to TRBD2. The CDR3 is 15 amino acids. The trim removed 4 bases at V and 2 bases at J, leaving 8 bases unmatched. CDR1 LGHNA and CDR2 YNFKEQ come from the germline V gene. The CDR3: CASSPGGIGAYEQYF. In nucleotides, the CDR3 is TGTGCCAGCAGCCCGGGGGGAATAGGGGCCTACGAGCAGTACTTC.

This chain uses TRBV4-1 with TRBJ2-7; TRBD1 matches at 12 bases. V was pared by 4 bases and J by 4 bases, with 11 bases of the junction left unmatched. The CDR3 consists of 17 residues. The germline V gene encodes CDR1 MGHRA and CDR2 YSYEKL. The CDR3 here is CASSPRSGTGGRYEQYF. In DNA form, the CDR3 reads TGCGCCAGCAGCCCTCGCTCCGGGACAGGGGGCCGGTACGAGCAGTACTTC.

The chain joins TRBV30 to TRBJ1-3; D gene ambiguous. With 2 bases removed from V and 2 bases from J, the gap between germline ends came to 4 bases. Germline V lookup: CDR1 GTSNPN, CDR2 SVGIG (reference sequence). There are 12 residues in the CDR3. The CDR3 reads CAWSYAGNTIYF. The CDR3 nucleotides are TGTGCCTGGAGTTATGCTGGAAACACCATATATTTT.

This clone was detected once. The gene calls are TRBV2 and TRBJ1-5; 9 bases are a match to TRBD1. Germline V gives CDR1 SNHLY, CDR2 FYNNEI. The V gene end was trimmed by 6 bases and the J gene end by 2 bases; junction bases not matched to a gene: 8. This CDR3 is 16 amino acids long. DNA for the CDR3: TGTGCCAGCAGACTCGGACAGGGGAACGGCAATCAGCCCCAGCATTTT. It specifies CASRLGQGNGNQPQHF.

CDR3: CAWSVRRGYGELFF. CDR3 sequence (DNA): TGTGCCTGGAGTGTACGAAGGGGGTACGGGGAGCTGTTTTTT. The rearrangement joins TRBV30 to TRBJ2-2; TRBD1 might be the D (6 bases). Germline CDR1 is GTSNPN and CDR2 is SVGIG (reference sequence). V lost 0 bases, J lost 7 bases, and 12 bases lay in between. This CDR3 contains 14 residues.

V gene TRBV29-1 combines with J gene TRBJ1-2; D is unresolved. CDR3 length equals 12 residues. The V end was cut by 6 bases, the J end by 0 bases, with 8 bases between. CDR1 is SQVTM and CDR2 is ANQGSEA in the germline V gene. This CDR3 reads CSVGPPNYGYTF. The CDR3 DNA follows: TGCAGCGTAGGACCACCTAACTATGGCTACACCTTC.

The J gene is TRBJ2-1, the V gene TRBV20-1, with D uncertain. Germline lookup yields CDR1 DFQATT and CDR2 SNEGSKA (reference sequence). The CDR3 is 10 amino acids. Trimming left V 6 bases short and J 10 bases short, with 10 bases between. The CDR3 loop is CSALVAEQFF. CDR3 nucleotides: TGCAGTGCCTTAGTGGCGGAGCAGTTCTTC.

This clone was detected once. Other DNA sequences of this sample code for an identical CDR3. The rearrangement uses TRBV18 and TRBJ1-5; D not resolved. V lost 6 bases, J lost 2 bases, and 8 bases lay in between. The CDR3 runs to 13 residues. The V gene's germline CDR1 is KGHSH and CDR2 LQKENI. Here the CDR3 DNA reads TGTGCCAGCTCGCCGGATGGCAATCAGCCCCAGCATTTT. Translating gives CASSPDGNQPQHF.

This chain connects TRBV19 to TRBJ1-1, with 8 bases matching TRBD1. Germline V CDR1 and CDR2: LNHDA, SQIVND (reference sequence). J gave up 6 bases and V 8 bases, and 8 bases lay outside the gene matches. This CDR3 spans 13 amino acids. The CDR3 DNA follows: TGTGCCAGTCGAATTGGACAGGGCGCTGAAGCTTTCTTT. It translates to CASRIGQGAEAFF.

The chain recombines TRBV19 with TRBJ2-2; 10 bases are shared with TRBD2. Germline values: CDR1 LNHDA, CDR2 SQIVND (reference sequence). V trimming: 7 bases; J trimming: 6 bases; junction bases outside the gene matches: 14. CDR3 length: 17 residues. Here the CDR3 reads CASTSGVGSGRAGELFF. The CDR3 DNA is TGTGCCAGTACCTCTGGGGTCGGGAGCGGGAGGGCCGGGGAGCTGTTTTTT.

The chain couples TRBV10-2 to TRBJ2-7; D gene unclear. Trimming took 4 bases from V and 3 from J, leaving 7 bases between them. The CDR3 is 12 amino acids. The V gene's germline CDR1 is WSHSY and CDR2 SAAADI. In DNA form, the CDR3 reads TGCGCCAGCAGTGTAGGGAACTACGAGCAGTACGTC. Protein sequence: CASSVGNYEQYV.

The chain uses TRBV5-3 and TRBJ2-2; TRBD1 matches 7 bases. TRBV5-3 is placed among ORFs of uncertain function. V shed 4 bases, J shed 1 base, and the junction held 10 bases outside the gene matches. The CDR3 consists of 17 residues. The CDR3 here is CARSRPSTGLNTGELFF. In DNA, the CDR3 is TGTGCCAGAAGCCGGCCCTCGACAGGGTTGAACACCGGGGAGCTGTTTTTT.

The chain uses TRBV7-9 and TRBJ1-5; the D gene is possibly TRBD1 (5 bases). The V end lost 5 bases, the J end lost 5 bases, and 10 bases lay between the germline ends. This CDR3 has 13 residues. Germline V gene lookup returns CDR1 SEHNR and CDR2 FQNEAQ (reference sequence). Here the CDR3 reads CASSLTGDQPQHF. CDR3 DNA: TGTGCCAGCAGCCTCACGGGGGATCAGCCCCAGCATTTT.

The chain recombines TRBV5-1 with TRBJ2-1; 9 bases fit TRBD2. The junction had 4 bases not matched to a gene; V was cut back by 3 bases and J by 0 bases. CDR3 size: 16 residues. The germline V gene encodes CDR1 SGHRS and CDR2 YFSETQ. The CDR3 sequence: CASSYTLAGSYNEQFF. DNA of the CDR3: TGCGCCAGCAGCTACACACTAGCGGGCTCCTACAATGAGCAGTTCTTC.

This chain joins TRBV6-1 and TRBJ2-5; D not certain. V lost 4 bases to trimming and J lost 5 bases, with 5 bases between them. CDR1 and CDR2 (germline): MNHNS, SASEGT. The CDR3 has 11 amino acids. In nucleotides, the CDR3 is TGTGCCAGCAGTGTATCTGAGACCCAGTACTTC. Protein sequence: CASSVSETQYF.

CDR3 in amino acids: CASSPGTSGTQETQYF. The CDR3 DNA is TGTGCCAGCAGCCCGGGGACTAGCGGGACCCAAGAGACCCAGTACTTC. The chain links TRBV11-1 to TRBJ2-5; 13 bases agree with TRBD2. V was pared by 5 bases and J by 1 base, with 4 bases of the junction left unmatched. The length of the CDR3 is 16 residues. Germline values: CDR1 SGHAT, CDR2 FQDESV (reference sequence).

The CDR3 DNA reads as TGTGCCAGCAGCCAAGTATTCGGTGACTCGGGGGTAGCCAAAAACATTCAGTACTTC. Translating it yields CASSQVFGDSGVAKNIQYF. This chain joins TRBV4-2 and TRBJ2-4; tentative D call: TRBD2 (6 bases). Trimming took 1 base from V and 0 from J, leaving 19 bases between them. The CDR3 is 19 amino acids. Germline V gene data show CDR1 as LGHNA and CDR2 as YNFKEQ.

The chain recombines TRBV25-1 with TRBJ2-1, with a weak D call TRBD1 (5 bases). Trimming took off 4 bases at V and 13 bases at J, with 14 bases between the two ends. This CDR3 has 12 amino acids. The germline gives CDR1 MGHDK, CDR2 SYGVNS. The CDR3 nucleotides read TGTGCCAGCAGTGTTTCGTGGGGCATTCAGTTCTTC. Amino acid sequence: CASSVSWGIQFF. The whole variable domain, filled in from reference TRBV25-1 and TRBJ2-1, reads EADIYQTPRYLVIGTGKKITLECSQTMGHDKMYWYQQDPGMELHLIHYSYGVNSTEKGDLSSESTVSRIRTEHFPLTLESARPSHTSQYLCASSVSWGIQFFGPGTRLTVL.